The 12 T cell receptor beta chains listed next were all sequenced from one sample in a study of T cell clones after liver transplantation. Produced via immunoSEQ multiplex PCR; TCRdb's table is partial and in-frame only. This sample has 55,000 to 70,000 clones, with about 91% found just once. The sequencing used CD4+ T cells from blood, collected nearly 26 months after liver transplant. All receptors come from a human patient who received a liver transplant. Some T cells may be provided by the graft donor.

The chain links TRBV11-2 to TRBJ2-1, with D perhaps matching TRBD1 or TRBD2 (5 bases each). V lost 3 bases and J 5 bases, leaving 8 bases between the germline ends. Germline V gene data show CDR1 as SGHAT and CDR2 as FQNNGV. CDR3 length equals 13 residues. As DNA, the CDR3 is TGTGCCAGCAGCTTGGGACGGCACAATGAGCAGTTCTTC. Its translation is CASSLGRHNEQFF.

V usage is TRBV4-1 and J usage is TRBJ2-7; the match to TRBD1 covers 9 bases. The CDR3 sequence is 14 residues long. CDR1 and CDR2 from the germline V gene are MGHRA and YSYEKL. Trimming cost V 5 bases and J 0 bases; bases outside gene matches: 2. The chain's CDR3 is CASSAQGASYEQYF. CDR3 DNA: TGCGCCAGCAGCGCACAGGGGGCCTCCTACGAGCAGTACTTC.

The chain carries TRBV27 and TRBJ1-4; the match to TRBD1 covers 10 bases. V trimming: 3 bases; J trimming: 8 bases; junction bases outside the gene matches: 6. This CDR3 comprises 15 residues. CDR1 and CDR2 from the germline V gene are MNHEY and SMNVEV (reference sequence). The CDR3 DNA sequence: TGTGCCAGCAGTTTGTGGGGACAGGGGAGAGAAAAACTGTTTTTT. Translating it yields CASSLWGQGREKLFF. Together with reference TRBV27 and TRBJ1-4, the CDR3 gives the full variable domain: EAQVTQNPRYLITVTGKKLTVTCSQNMNHEYMSWYRQDPGLGLRQIYYSMNVEVTDKGDVPEGYKVSRKEKRNFPLILESPSPNQTSLYFCASSLWGQGREKLFFGSGTQLSVL.

This chain joins TRBV15 and TRBJ2-1; D unclear. Deletions cut 3 bases from V and 5 bases from J, with 2 bases between. CDR3 length: 11 residues. Per the germline V gene, CDR1 is LNHNV and CDR2 is YYDKDF (reference sequence). In DNA form, the CDR3 reads TGTGCCACCAGCAGGGACAATGAGCAGTTCTTC. Protein: CATSRDNEQFF. The full variable domain, its missing parts supplied by reference TRBV15 and TRBJ2-1, is DAMVIQNPRYQVTQFGKPVTLSCSQTLNHNVMYWYQQKSSQAPKLLFHYYDKDFNNEADTPDNFQSRRPNTSFCFLDIRSPGLGDTAMYLCATSRDNEQFFGPGTRLTVL.

V gene TRBV10-2 combines with J gene TRBJ1-2, with D unresolved. Trimming stripped 2 bases from V and 5 bases from J, with 6 bases between. The CDR3 runs to 12 residues. Germline lookup yields CDR1 WSHSY and CDR2 SAAADI. The CDR3 loop is CASSEDTYGYTF. The CDR3 nucleotides are TGCGCCAGCAGTGAGGACACGTATGGCTACACCTTC.

The gene calls are TRBV19 and TRBJ2-7; no clear D gene. Germline V lookup: CDR1 LNHDA, CDR2 SQIVND (reference sequence). Trimming cost V 5 bases and J 0 bases, with 8 bases left between them. This CDR3 is built from 13 residues. CDR3 nucleotide sequence: TGTGCCAGTAGTCCTAACTTCTCCTACGAGCAGTACTTC. Encoded protein: CASSPNFSYEQYF.

About this clone: This CDR3 is also generated by other DNA sequences in the sample. The CDR3 loop is CASSLTGMNTEAFF. CDR3 in DNA: TGTGCCAGCAGCTTGACGGGAATGAACACTGAAGCTTTCTTT. The chain carries TRBV5-5 and TRBJ1-1; D not certain. Germline lookup yields CDR1 SGHKS and CDR2 YYEKEE (reference sequence). Trimming left V 1 base short and J 0 bases short, with 7 bases between. The CDR3 runs 14 residues.

The V gene is TRBV30, the J gene TRBJ1-5; 7 bases are a match to TRBD1. The trim removed 3 bases at V and 7 bases at J, leaving 9 bases unmatched. The CDR3 loop spans 14 amino acids. The germline gives CDR1 GTSNPN, CDR2 SVGIG (reference sequence). The CDR3 loop reads CAWSKGGGKQPQHF. The CDR3 nucleotides read TGTGCCTGGAGCAAAGGGGGCGGAAAACAGCCCCAGCATTTT.

V and J are TRBV7-2 and TRBJ2-7; 7 bases fit TRBD2. The length of the CDR3 is 16 residues. V dropped 3 bases and J dropped 1; count of bases not matched to a gene: 9. In germline, CDR1 is SGHTA, CDR2 FQGNSA. CDR3 sequence: CASSLSGVNPSYEQYF. The CDR3 nucleotides are TGTGCCAGCAGCTTGAGCGGGGTTAATCCATCCTACGAGCAGTACTTC.

The genes are TRBV6-1 and TRBJ2-5; D unclear. Trimming stripped 2 bases from V and 4 bases from J, with 11 bases between. The CDR3 is 14 amino acids. Per germline, CDR1 MNHNS and CDR2 SASEGT. Here the CDR3 DNA reads TGTGCCAGCAGTGAAAGGGCCCGAGGAGAGACCCAGTACTTC. Translated, it gives CASSERARGETQYF.

This chain uses TRBV30 with TRBJ1-6; D gene uncertain. CDR1 is GTSNPN, CDR2 SVGIG, per germline (reference sequence). V gave up 0 bases and J gave up 13 bases, with 7 bases separating them. This CDR3 region has 11 residues. The CDR3 region has the DNA TGTGCCTGGAGTGTAGGATTGCCCCTCCACTTT. This codes for CAWSVGLPLHF.

The genes are TRBV19 and TRBJ2-2; D call uncertain. Germline CDR1 LNHDA, CDR2 SQIVND (reference sequence). V was clipped by 7 bases and J by 2 bases, with 11 bases between them. The CDR3 has 14 residues. CDR3 coding DNA: TGTGCCAGTAAGAATTTAGGTAACACCGGGGAGCTGTTTTTT. Translated: CASKNLGNTGELFF.